This TCR beta chain was recorded in a study of vaccination effects on CD4 cells after COVID-19. The table lists this clone with a count of one. Its antigen is unknown. The data were produced by immunoSEQ multiplex PCR, yet TCRdb's version contains in-frame clones alone and is incomplete. There are approximately 68,000 clones in the sample; around 78% occur only once, and over 9.5% lies in the top ten. Antigen-specific CD4+ T cells were expanded with viral peptide pools in the ViraFEST assay before sequencing. An approximately 10-day culture period preceded the isolation of CD4+ T cells. Recipients of the vaccine had no prior SARS-CoV-2 infection and negative nucleocapsid antibodies. The CDR3 has 13 amino acids. From germline, CDR1 is MNHNY and CDR2 SVGAGI (reference sequence). The V and J ends lost 2 bases and 5 bases respectively, with 9 bases between them.

This chain joins TRBV6-6 and TRBJ1-1; no definite D call. The clonotype comes from a human donor who received a COVID-19 vaccine. Specimen: CD4+ T cells from PBMCs cultured with SARS-CoV-2 spike peptides, collected before COVID-19 vaccination. CDR3 nucleotide sequence: TGTGCCAGCAGTTACCGGGCCCGGACTGAAGCTTTCTTT. It specifies CASSYRARTEAFF.